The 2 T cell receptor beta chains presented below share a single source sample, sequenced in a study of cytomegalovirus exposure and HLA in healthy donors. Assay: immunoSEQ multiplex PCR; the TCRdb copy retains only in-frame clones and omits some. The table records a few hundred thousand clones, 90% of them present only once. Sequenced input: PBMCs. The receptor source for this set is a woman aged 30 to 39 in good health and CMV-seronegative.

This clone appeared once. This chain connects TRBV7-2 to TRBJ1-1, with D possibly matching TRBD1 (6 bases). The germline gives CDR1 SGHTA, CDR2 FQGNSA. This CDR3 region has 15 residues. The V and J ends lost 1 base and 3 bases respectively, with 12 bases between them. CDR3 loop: CASSLEDDRYTEAFF. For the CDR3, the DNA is TGTGCCAGCAGCTTAGAAGACGACAGGTACACTGAAGCTTTCTTT. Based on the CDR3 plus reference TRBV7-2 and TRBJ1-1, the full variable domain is GAGVSQSPSNKVTEKGKDVELRCDPISGHTALYWYRQSLGQGLEFLIYFQGNSAPDKSGLPSDRFSAERTGGSVSTLTIQRTQQEDSAVYLCASSLEDDRYTEAFFGQGTRLTVV.

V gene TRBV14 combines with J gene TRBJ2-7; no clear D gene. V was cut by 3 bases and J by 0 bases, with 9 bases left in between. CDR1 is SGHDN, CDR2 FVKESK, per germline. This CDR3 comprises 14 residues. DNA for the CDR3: TGTGCCAGCAGCCAGGACGGTAACTCCTACGAGCAGTACTTC. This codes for CASSQDGNSYEQYF.